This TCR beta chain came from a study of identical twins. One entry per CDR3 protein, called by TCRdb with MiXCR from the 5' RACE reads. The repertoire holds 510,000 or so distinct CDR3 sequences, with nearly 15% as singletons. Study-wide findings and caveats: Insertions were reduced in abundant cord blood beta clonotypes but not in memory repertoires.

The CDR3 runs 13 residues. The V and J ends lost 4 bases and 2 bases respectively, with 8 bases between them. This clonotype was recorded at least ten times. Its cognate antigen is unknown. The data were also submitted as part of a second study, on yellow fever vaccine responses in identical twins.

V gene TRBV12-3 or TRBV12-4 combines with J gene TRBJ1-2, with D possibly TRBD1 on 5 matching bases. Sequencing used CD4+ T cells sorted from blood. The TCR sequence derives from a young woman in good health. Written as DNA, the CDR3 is TGTGCCAGCAGTTCGGGACCGAACTATGGCTACACCTTC. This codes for CASSSGPNYGYTF.